The clone carrying this T cell receptor beta chain was seen ten or more times. Its target is unknown. The data belong to a study of prognosis after radiotherapy for stage I lung cancer. Study information: Enrolled patients (roughly 13 men, roughly six women) had a median age of approximately 74 years and an age range of roughly 50 to 85 years. At a biologically effective dose of at least 100 Gy and in 3 to 5 fractions, SBRT was the radiotherapy delivered. Overall study results and limits: Diminished Shannon entropy following stereotactic body radiation therapy characterized patients who developed distant metastases.

By two-round multiplex PCR, the TCR beta CDR3 was amplified from genomic DNA. The first PCR round targeted every TRBV and TRBJ gene with specific primers. Via MiXCR, TCRdb re-called the multiplex PCR reads, giving one row per CDR3 protein. The sample holds around 30,000 distinct CDR3 sequences; about 33% are singletons and the top ten take 30% to 40%. J gave up 6 bases and V 2 bases, and 5 bases lay outside the gene matches. Germline V gene lookup returns CDR1 SGHTA and CDR2 FQGNSA. CDR3 length: 15 residues. The sample consisted of PBMCs, taken before or after stereotactic body radiation therapy (not recorded which). This TCR came from a donor over 45 with non-small cell lung cancer. The V and J genes are TRBV7-2 and TRBJ2-2; TRBD2 matches at 8 bases. CDR3 in amino acids: CASSLTSGGAGELFF. The CDR3 coding sequence is TGTGCCAGCAGCTTAACAAGCGGGGGCGCCGGGGAGCTGTTTTTT.